This entry concerns a single T cell receptor beta chain. This clonotype was observed a handful of times. Its antigen specificity is not known. No much larger clone is present one base from it, and per-base qualities are unavailable. Library creation used 5' RACE. TCRdb names Illumina HiSeq 2500 as the instrument used. A second PCR of roughly 6 to 11 cycles was run with a J-beta primer mix and a sample-barcoded 5' primer. A template-switch 5' adaptor carrying 12 random nucleotides introduced a unique molecular identifier onto each TCR beta cDNA molecule. Each sample yielded at least 3 million CDR3-containing paired-end reads. First-strand cDNA was synthesized from all RNA with the Mint cDNA synthesis kit, primed by a TRBC-specific oligonucleotide. Following uracil-DNA glycosylase treatment, a first 18-cycle PCR with universal primers M1SS and BC2_uni_R was performed on all cDNA. In the paper's pipeline: For normalization, 1 million high-quality reads were randomly selected from each sample, with every read carrying a distinct molecular identifier. Instead of being binned into consensus sequences, reads with shared molecular identifiers were discarded. MiTCR, set to a Q25 quality threshold and the strictest error-elimination algorithm, was used for CDR3 identification, clonotype clustering and error correction. Lower-bound total TCR beta diversity was estimated with a nonparametric unseen species model using Euler transformation. The public reads were reprocessed in TCRdb via fastp at Q25 and MiXCR, keeping in-frame beta chains. Every CDR3 protein is listed once, alongside the most common genes and DNA of its rows. The V and J calls come from TCRdb's annotation, not from the publication. In all, the sample holds hundreds of thousands of distinct CDR3 sequences, and approximately 59% of those were seen once. More than 35% of the sample is held by the ten biggest clonotypes.

Systemically healthy Caucasian individuals from Russia, around 39 in total and aged about 6 to 100 years, were included as donors. Ten milliliters of peripheral blood were drawn from each donor into EDTA-treated Vacutainer tubes. PBMCs were isolated by Ficoll-Paque density-gradient centrifugation, with at least 6 million obtained per sample. Trizol reagent was used to extract total RNA from PBMCs, with at least 6 micrograms per sample. For every donor, flow cytometry on a PBMC aliquot measured the percentage of naive CD45RAhigh/CD27high T cells. V lost 2 bases and J lost 2 bases, and the count of bases not matched to a germline gene is 4. Spanning cysteine to phenylalanine, the CDR3 consists of 15 amino acids. The retained sequence is limited to the CDR3, 45 bases, with the frame set at the first base. CDR1 and CDR2 are drawn from the germline V gene: MGHDK, SYGVNS. This sample is part of a study of blood T cells in healthy people across ages (dated by TCRdb to the mid-2010s). Regarding the complete study: In model experiments, template switching captured roughly one uniquely barcoded TCR beta cDNA molecule for every two T cells. Donors were grouped into four age groups: young (average 16 years), middle-aged (over 35), aged (about 60) and long-lived (around 80). To avoid experimental bias, donors of different ages were randomly spread across the sequencing lanes. Two additional independent replicas of 1 million unique cDNA reads from the same blood draw were analyzed for two donors (one aged 18 to 29 and one aged 80 or older). To track age-related changes in TCR beta repertoire diversity, the study relied on deep sequencing normalized with unique cDNA molecular identifiers.

Overall results and qualifications from the work: Total diversity estimates from one million sequenced T cells were considered lower bounds and underestimates. Donor CMV infection status was unknown, potentially confounding age-related changes in expanded clonotypes. Observed TCR beta diversity correlated strongly with the percentage of naive T cells measured by flow cytometry. Bulk unsorted PBMC profiling prevented conclusive comparison of naive and antigen-experienced compartments. Observed TCR beta diversity per million T cells fell roughly linearly with age, and a significant reduction was already apparent by age roughly 40. Compared with the aged group, the long-lived group had more naive CD4+ T cells, fewer expanded clones and increased TCR diversity, a pattern suggesting age selection.

Sequenced input: blood. Rearrangement joined TRBV25-1 to TRBJ1-2, and 8 junctional nucleotides match TRBD1. This clonotype was sampled from a man in his 60s in good health. The DNA is as follows: TGTGCCAGCAGTGAACGCACAGGGGGGAACTATGGCTACACCTTC. This codes for CASSERTGGNYGYTF.